This T cell receptor (beta chain) was documented in a study of OX40 agonist ivuxolimab in advanced cancers. In the study overall: Recorded diagnoses for dose-escalation patients were hepatocellular carcinoma, melanoma, renal cell or head and neck cancer. Cohort: approximately 83% men, mean age approximately 60, aged about 23 to 79. Notes on the study in general: The CD4+ and CD8+ T cells in the blood had expanded clonally by week 6 at 0.1 to 3.0 mg/kg. Average numbers of expanded clones were greater in CD8+ T cells than in CD4+.

The V and J ends lost 6 bases and 5 bases respectively, with 12 bases between them. CDR3 size: 13 residues. The germline V gene has CDR1 MNHEY and CDR2 SMNVEV (reference sequence). Remarks on this clone: What it binds is unknown.

Profiling relied on immunoSEQ multiplex PCR, and the TCRdb table lists in-frame clones only, not all of them. The table shows 67,000 or so clones, with 86% occurring only once. The starting material was CD4+ or CD8+ T cells sorted from blood, obtained in a trial of the OX40 agonist ivuxolimab. The sequence came from an adult with an advanced solid tumor such as melanoma, head and neck, liver or kidney cancer. The V call is TRBV27, the J call TRBJ2-3, with a possible D match to TRBD1 (6 bases). The CDR3: CASRAPRGDTQYF. CDR3 nucleotide sequence: TGTGCCAGCAGAGCACCCAGGGGAGATACGCAGTATTTT.